This passage covers 16 T cell receptor beta chains from one sample sequenced in a study of cytomegalovirus exposure and HLA in healthy donors. Use of 60 Vbeta and 13 Jbeta primers characterized the PCR. Clones were sequenced by immunoSEQ multiplex PCR, and TCRdb holds only the in-frame ones, with some missing. The sample shows 95,000 to 130,000 clones, around 74% of them seen only once. Material: PBMCs. These receptors all come from a woman between 18 and 29 years old in good health and CMV-seronegative.

V usage is TRBV10-3 and J usage is TRBJ2-7; TRBD1 matches 8 bases. This CDR3 contains 16 residues. The V segment lost 5 bases and the J segment 0 bases; nucleotides outside the gene matches: 9. CDR1 is ENHRY and CDR2 is SYGVKD in the germline V gene. Here the CDR3 DNA reads TGTGCCATCAGTAAACTAGACAGGGGCGACTCCTACGAGCAGTACTTC. Residues: CAISKLDRGDSYEQYF.

This clone was counted only a few times. V gene TRBV10-2 combines with J gene TRBJ1-2, with 8 bases aligning to TRBD1. This CDR3 contains 17 residues. The ends lost 5 bases at V and 8 bases at J; junction bases unmatched: 19. Germline CDR1 and CDR2: WSHSY and SAAADI. Written as DNA, the CDR3 is TGCGCCAGCAGTCTTGACGTACCGCCGGGACAGGTGCAGGGCTACACCTTC. As protein: CASSLDVPPGQVQGYTF.

CDR3 nucleotide sequence: TGTGCCAGTAGTATCCAAAGAACTCCTACTAATCAGCCCCAGCATTTT. Encoded protein: CASSIQRTPTNQPQHF. This chain joins TRBV19 and TRBJ1-5, with unresolved D. The CDR3 is 16 amino acids. Deletions cut 3 bases from V and 4 bases from J, with 16 bases between. Germline V gives CDR1 LNHDA, CDR2 SQIVND (reference sequence).

This clone was seen a few times. This chain connects TRBV5-1 to TRBJ1-1, with 11 bases that match TRBD1. With 2 bases clipped from V and 3 bases from J, the junction kept 12 bases outside the gene matches. This CDR3 spans 18 amino acids. The germline V gene has CDR1 SGHRS and CDR2 YFSETQ. The CDR3 is CASSLLLAGQGGHTEAFF. In DNA, the CDR3 is TGCGCCAGCAGCTTATTACTCGCGGGACAGGGGGGGCACACTGAAGCTTTCTTT.

This sequence joins TRBV4-1 and TRBJ1-6; 8 bases are a match to TRBD1. J was trimmed by 6 bases and V by 3 bases; bases with no gene match: 13. Germline lookup yields CDR1 MGHRA and CDR2 YSYEKL. CDR3 length equals 18 residues. The CDR3 loop is CASSHGGQGGSFNSPLHF. The CDR3 DNA follows: TGCGCCAGCAGCCATGGCGGACAGGGAGGGAGTTTTAATTCACCCCTCCACTTT.

The chain employs TRBV5-6 and TRBJ2-1; TRBD2 matches 7 bases. Looked up from germline, CDR1 is SGHDT and CDR2 is YYEEEE. The length of the CDR3 is 14 residues. J lost 4 bases, V lost 5 bases, and 6 bases had no gene match. CDR3 nucleotides: TGTGCCAGCAGGTCGAGCGGGGCGTACAATGAGCAGTTCTTC. Protein: CASRSSGAYNEQFF. The complete variable domain, with remaining parts taken from reference TRBV5-6 and TRBJ2-1, reads DAGVTQSPTHLIKTRGQQVTLRCSPKSGHDTVSWYQQALGQGPQFIFQYYEEEERQRGNFPDRFSGHQFPNYSSELNVNALLLGDSALYLCASRSSGAYNEQFFGPGTRLTVL.

V and J are TRBV7-2 and TRBJ2-5; 10 bases align to TRBD2. The CDR3 loop spans 14 amino acids. Germline-derived CDR1 and CDR2 are SGHTA and FQGNSA. With V trimmed by 5 bases and J by 11 bases, 11 bases remained unmatched. The CDR3 sequence is CASSLSGGATPQYF. The CDR3 bases are TGTGCCAGCAGCCTGAGCGGGGGGGCCACCCCGCAGTACTTC.

V gene TRBV28 combines with J gene TRBJ1-6; 7 nucleotides agree with TRBD1. The germline CDR1 and CDR2 sequences are MDHEN and SYDVKM. The CDR3 consists of 14 residues. With V trimmed by 8 bases and J by 7 bases, 8 bases remained unmatched. CDR3 amino acids: CASATPGQNSPLHF. The CDR3 DNA is TGTGCCAGCGCCACTCCGGGACAGAATTCACCCCTCCACTTT. The full variable domain, completed using reference TRBV28 and TRBJ1-6, is DVKVTQSSRYLVKRTGEKVFLECVQDMDHENMFWYRQDPGLGLRLIYFSYDVKMKEKGDIPEGYSVSREKKERFSLILESASTNQTSMYLCASATPGQNSPLHFGNGTRLTVT.

The chain couples TRBV19 to TRBJ1-6; 11 bases agree with TRBD1. The CDR3 runs to 15 residues. Germline V gene lookup returns CDR1 LNHDA and CDR2 SQIVND (reference sequence). V lost 8 bases, J lost 4 bases, and 4 bases stayed unmatched. The CDR3: CASRTGGTYNSPLHF. As DNA, the CDR3 is TGTGCCAGTCGGACAGGGGGCACTTATAATTCACCCCTCCACTTT. The full variable domain, its missing parts supplied by reference TRBV19 and TRBJ1-6, is DGGITQSPKYLFRKEGQNVTLSCEQNLNHDAMYWYRQDPGQGLRLIYYSQIVNDFQKGDIAEGYSVSREKKESFPLTVTSAQKNPTAFYLCASRTGGTYNSPLHFGNGTRLTVT.

The rearrangement links TRBV5-4 to TRBJ2-1; D perhaps matches TRBD2 (5 bases). This CDR3 region has 13 residues. Germline values: CDR1 SGHNT, CDR2 YYREEE (reference sequence). Trimming took 6 bases from V and 5 from J, leaving 12 bases between them. CDR3 sequence reads: CASKPGRNNEQFF. The CDR3 coding sequence is TGTGCCAGCAAACCGGGAAGGAACAATGAGCAGTTCTTC.

The V call is TRBV9, the J call TRBJ2-2, with D maybe TRBD1 (6 bases). The V end was cut by 4 bases, the J end by 5 bases, with 12 bases between. This CDR3 is built from 14 residues. Germline CDR1 and CDR2: SGDLS and YYNGEE. The CDR3 loop is CASSPGQATGELFF. The CDR3 DNA reads as TGTGCCAGCAGCCCGGGACAAGCTACCGGGGAGCTGTTTTTT.

V is TRBV15 and J is TRBJ1-5; no firm D call. This CDR3 comprises 15 residues. Per the germline V gene, CDR1 is LNHNV and CDR2 is YYDKDF (reference sequence). Trimming removed 0 bases from V and 2 bases from J, with 8 bases in between. CDR3 residues: CATSRDLAGNQPQHF. DNA for the CDR3: TGTGCCACCAGCAGAGATCTGGCAGGCAATCAGCCCCAGCATTTT.

This chain connects TRBV10-3 to TRBJ2-7; 9 bases agree with TRBD1. The germline CDR1 and CDR2 sequences are ENHRY and SYGVKD. The J segment lost 5 bases and the V segment lost 5 bases, leaving 4 bases of the junction unmatched. The CDR3 has 13 amino acids. The CDR3 DNA reads TGTGCCATCAGTCGGACAGGGGAGCACGAGCAGTACTTC. As protein: CAISRTGEHEQYF.

This clone came up once. The chain uses TRBV7-6 and TRBJ1-1, with 9 bases fitting TRBD1. This CDR3 has 15 amino acids. With V trimmed by 2 bases and J by 4 bases, 5 bases remained unmatched. Germline CDR1 SGHVS, CDR2 FNYEAQ. CDR3 DNA sequence: TGTGCCAGCAGCTTACAAACAGGGGGCACCACTGAAGCTTTCTTT. It translates to CASSLQTGGTTEAFF. The complete variable domain, with remaining parts taken from reference TRBV7-6 and TRBJ1-1, reads GAGVSQSPRYKVTKRGQDVALRCDPISGHVSLYWYRQALGQGPEFLTYFNYEAQQDKSGLPNDRFSAERPEGSISTLTIQRTEQRDSAMYRCASSLQTGGTTEAFFGQGTRLTVV.

The V call is TRBV6-5, the J call TRBJ1-2, with 11 bases identical to TRBD1. This CDR3 is 13 amino acids long. Germline V gene lookup returns CDR1 MNHEY and CDR2 SVGAGI. Losses at the gene ends were 10 bases for V and 9 bases for J; bases not matched to a gene: 10. For the CDR3, the DNA is TGTGCCACCGGACAGGGGGCGGGTCAGCGCTACACCTTC. It yields the protein CATGQGAGQRYTF.

This clone was detected only a few times. The V gene is TRBV30, the J gene TRBJ1-2; a possible D gene is TRBD1 (5 bases). CDR1 is GTSNPN and CDR2 is SVGIG in the germline V gene (reference sequence). CDR3 length equals 13 residues. V was pared by 0 bases and J by 4 bases, with 9 bases between. The chain's CDR3 is CAWSVPDSYGYTF. The CDR3 nucleotides read TGTGCCTGGAGTGTCCCCGACAGCTATGGCTACACCTTC.